The 30 T cell receptor beta chains below all came from one sample that was sequenced in a study of blood T cell repertoires in COVID-19 (dated by TCRdb to about 2020). Library preparation was by the immunoSEQ multiplex PCR assay. Entries here come from immuneACCESS through TCRdb and include only in-frame sequences with V and J called. Some clones fail to appear in such tables; in the studies checked, an unresolved V gene covers under half of the shortfall, and the cause of the remainder is unknown. The sample table records about 250,000 clones; 80% to 90% of these occur just once. The ten largest account for roughly 4% of the sample. Sequenced sample: peripheral blood. These receptors were obtained from a man aged 50 or older with acute or convalescent COVID-19.

The chain has TRBV6-5 and TRBJ2-1; D may be TRBD2 (6 bases). V was pared by 0 bases and J by 0 bases, with 6 bases between. Looked up from germline, CDR1 is MNHEY and CDR2 is SVGAGI. The CDR3 loop spans 15 amino acids. The CDR3 region has the DNA TGTGCCAGCAGTTACTCGGGGGGCTCCTACAATGAGCAGTTCTTC. Translation: CASSYSGGSYNEQFF.

This rearrangement joins TRBV6-5 to TRBJ2-3, with 8 bases aligning to TRBD2. The V and J ends lost 6 bases and 5 bases, in that order; junction bases with no gene match: 7. Germline CDR1 is MNHEY and CDR2 is SVGAGI. The CDR3 length is 14 residues. This CDR3 is CASSPGGAVDTQYF. In DNA form, the CDR3 reads TGTGCCAGCAGCCCCGGGGGGGCGGTAGATACGCAGTATTTT.

The chain links TRBV10-3 to TRBJ2-7; 7 bases are shared with TRBD1. The junction had 7 bases not matched to a gene; V was cut back by 6 bases and J by 5 bases. The length of the CDR3 is 13 residues. Germline values: CDR1 ENHRY, CDR2 SYGVKD. The CDR3 region has the DNA TGTGCCATCAGGATCCATACAGGGGACGAGCAGTACTTC. Its translation: CAIRIHTGDEQYF.

The rearrangement links TRBV5-1 to TRBJ1-2; 9 bases map to TRBD1. The germline V gene has CDR1 SGHRS and CDR2 YFSETQ. The CDR3 extends over 14 amino acids. J gave up 5 bases and V 2 bases, and 4 bases lay outside the gene matches. The CDR3 nucleotides read TGCGCCAGCAGCTTCGAGACAGGGGGGTATGGCTACACCTTC. It is translated as CASSFETGGYGYTF. Filled out from reference TRBV5-1 and TRBJ1-2, the complete variable domain reads KAGVTQTPRYLIKTRGQQVTLSCSPISGHRSVSWYQQTPGQGLQFLFEYFSETQRNKGNFPGRFSGRQFSNSRSEMNVSTLELGDSALYLCASSFETGGYGYTFGSGTRLTVV.

The J gene is TRBJ1-6, the V gene TRBV6-5; D is ambiguous. Between the trimmed V and J ends, which lost 6 bases and 2 bases, there was a span of 11 bases. CDR3 length: 15 amino acids. Germline loops: CDR1 MNHEY, CDR2 SVGAGI. Here the CDR3 reads CASSLGSPYNSPLHF. In DNA form, the CDR3 reads TGTGCCAGCAGCCTAGGCAGTCCCTATAATTCACCCCTCCACTTT.

This clone was observed a few times. V usage is TRBV2 and J usage is TRBJ1-5, with TRBD1 identical over 8 bases. Germline CDR1 and CDR2: SNHLY and FYNNEI. The junction had 6 bases not matched to a gene; V was cut back by 5 bases and J by 6 bases. The CDR3 is made up of 14 amino acids. Written as DNA, the CDR3 is TGTGCCAGCAGTTCGGACAGGGAGGTTCAGCCCCAGCATTTT. Translating gives CASSSDREVQPQHF.

The V call is TRBV28, the J call TRBJ2-1, with D maybe TRBD1 (5 bases). The CDR3 extends over 14 amino acids. V lost 3 bases and J 5 bases, leaving 11 bases between the germline ends. Germline V CDR1 and CDR2: MDHEN, SYDVKM. CDR3 sequence (DNA): TGTGCCAGCAGTTTGTCGCAGGGAAACAATGAGCAGTTCTTC. It codes for CASSLSQGNNEQFF.

The chain is built from TRBV3-1 (or the pseudogene TRBV3-2) and TRBJ1-2; possibly TRBD1 for D (6 bases). Deletions cut 1 base from V and 8 bases from J, with 17 bases between. CDR3 size: 15 residues. The germline gives CDR1 LGHDT, CDR2 YNNKEL (reference sequence). The CDR3 DNA follows: TGTGCCAGCAGCCAAGGCCGGACAGTGGTCAGCGGCTACACCTTC. Its protein is CASSQGRTVVSGYTF.

The V call is TRBV13, the J call TRBJ2-1; 8 bases align to TRBD2. The CDR3 length is 15 residues. Germline V gene sequence: CDR1 PRHDT, CDR2 FYEKMQ (reference sequence). With V trimmed by 5 bases and J by 2 bases, 5 bases remained unmatched. The CDR3 here is CASSRSGTTYNEQFF. Written as DNA, the CDR3 is TGTGCCAGCAGCCGTAGCGGGACCACCTACAATGAGCAGTTCTTC. Looking up the rest from reference TRBV13 and TRBJ2-1 gives the full variable domain: AAGVIQSPRHLIKEKRETATLKCYPIPRHDTVYWYQQGPGQDPQFLISFYEKMQSDKGSIPDRFSAQQFSDYHSELNMSSLELGDSALYFCASSRSGTTYNEQFFGPGTRLTVL.

The V gene is TRBV27, the J gene TRBJ2-1; TRBD2 matches 10 bases. There are 16 residues in the CDR3. J lost 6 bases, V lost 5 bases, and 10 bases had no gene match. Germline loops: CDR1 MNHEY, CDR2 SMNVEV (reference sequence). The CDR3 here is CASSPFGTSESNEQFF. DNA of the CDR3: TGTGCCAGCAGTCCCTTCGGGACTAGCGAGAGCAATGAGCAGTTCTTC.

V is TRBV23-1 and J is TRBJ2-2; D possibly corresponds to TRBD1 (6 bases). TRBV23-1 is labeled an ORF, and its function is uncertain. This CDR3 has 19 amino acids. V lost 0 bases and J lost 0, with 17 bases in between. CDR3 coding DNA: TGCGCCAGCAGTCAATCGCCGGGACAATCTCTTCCGAACACCGGGGAGCTGTTTTTT. Translated: CASSQSPGQSLPNTGELFF.

V and J are TRBV6-5 and TRBJ1-4; D is perhaps TRBD1 (5 bases). This CDR3 has 13 residues. CDR1 and CDR2 (germline): MNHEY, SVGAGI. V lost 8 bases, J lost 10 bases, and 17 bases lay in between. Here the CDR3 reads CASQEAGGRKLFF. The CDR3 nucleotides are TGTGCCAGCCAAGAAGCCGGGGGTAGAAAACTGTTTTTT.

This chain joins TRBV7-9 and TRBJ2-5; D may be TRBD2 (6 bases). V was pared by 7 bases and J by 2 bases, with 11 bases between. The CDR3 is 13 amino acids. Germline CDR1 SEHNR, CDR2 FQNEAQ (reference sequence). CDR3 residues: CASTGSGQETQYF. The CDR3, as DNA: TGTGCCAGCACCGGGAGTGGGCAAGAGACCCAGTACTTC.

This clone was detected a few times. V usage is TRBV5-5 and J usage is TRBJ2-5; 11 nucleotides align to TRBD2. Germline-derived CDR1 and CDR2 are SGHKS and YYEKEE (reference sequence). There are 17 residues in the CDR3. Trimming at V came to 3 bases and at J to 5 bases, leaving 12 bases not matched to a gene. The CDR3 region has the DNA TGTGCCAGCAGCTACCCCGTTGCTAGCGGGGGGCGGGAGACCCAGTACTTC. Protein product: CASSYPVASGGRETQYF.

The V and J genes are TRBV6-6 and TRBJ1-1, with D maybe TRBD1 (5 bases). The germline V gene encodes CDR1 MNHNY and CDR2 SVGAGI (reference sequence). The CDR3 length is 17 residues. Trimming removed 5 bases from V and 0 bases from J, with 19 bases in between. CDR3 bases: TGTGCCAGCAGTCCCTTTGAAGGGGCCTACATGAACACTGAAGCTTTCTTT. Translated: CASSPFEGAYMNTEAFF.

The CDR3 region is CATSRDQLGGTDTQYF. The CDR3 nucleotides are TGTGCCACCAGCAGAGATCAACTAGGTGGCACAGATACGCAGTATTTT. The chain links TRBV15 to TRBJ2-3; D may be TRBD2 (5 bases). Per germline, CDR1 LNHNV and CDR2 YYDKDF (reference sequence). Trimming took off 0 bases at V and 1 base at J, with 11 bases between the two ends. This CDR3 contains 16 residues.

The gene calls are TRBV14 and TRBJ1-2, with no clear D. CDR1 is SGHDN, CDR2 FVKESK, per germline. Trimming pared 3 bases from V and 4 bases from J, leaving 12 bases between. There are 14 residues in the CDR3. Written as DNA, the CDR3 is TGTGCCAGCAGCCAGGAGAGACCGAGCTATGGCTACACCTTC. Its translation: CASSQERPSYGYTF.

Only a few counts were recorded for this clone. The chain uses TRBV5-4 and TRBJ1-2, with D possibly TRBD1 on 5 matching bases. V lost 4 bases, J lost 0 bases, and 13 bases lay in between. This CDR3 spans 15 amino acids. CDR1 is SGHNT, CDR2 YYREEE, per germline (reference sequence). The CDR3 here is CASSAHRQANYGYTF. The DNA of the CDR3 is TGTGCCAGCAGCGCACACAGGCAAGCTAACTATGGCTACACCTTC. Filled out from reference TRBV5-4 and TRBJ1-2, the complete variable domain reads ETGVTQSPTHLIKTRGQQVTLRCSSQSGHNTVSWYQQALGQGPQFIFQYYREEENGRGNFPPRFSGLQFPNYSSELNVNALELDDSALYLCASSAHRQANYGYTFGSGTRLTVV.

The chain is built from TRBV29-1 and TRBJ2-7; TRBD2 agrees at 9 bases. V was clipped by 6 bases and J by 5 bases; unmatched bases: 23. The CDR3 contains 18 residues. Germline CDR1 and CDR2: SQVTM and ANQGSEA. In DNA form, the CDR3 reads TGCAGCGTCCTAGGGCCGAGCCAGCGGGAGGACCTGGATCACGAGCAGTACTTC. Its protein is CSVLGPSQREDLDHEQYF.

This clone has more than one count but fewer than ten. The V call is TRBV7-2, the J call TRBJ1-6; D gene ambiguous. The ends were cut back, 2 bases at V and 3 bases at J, with 14 bases in the middle. The CDR3 loop spans 17 amino acids. The germline V gene encodes CDR1 SGHTA and CDR2 FQGNSA. The CDR3 spells CASSLWGDKGYNSPLHF. The CDR3 coding sequence is TGTGCCAGCAGCTTATGGGGAGACAAGGGCTATAATTCACCCCTCCACTTT.

The genes are TRBV27 and TRBJ1-6, with D perhaps matching TRBD1 (6 bases). Germline V gene lookup returns CDR1 MNHEY and CDR2 SMNVEV (reference sequence). This CDR3 region has 16 residues. Trimming took 3 bases from V and 4 from J, leaving 13 bases between them. The CDR3 DNA follows: TGTGCCAGCAGTTTGTTCGGGACACCTTATAATTCACCCCTCCACTTT. Its protein is CASSLFGTPYNSPLHF.

The chain recombines TRBV9 with TRBJ1-6; maybe TRBD1 (5 bases). In germline, CDR1 is SGDLS, CDR2 YYNGEE. V was cut by 4 bases and J by 9 bases, with 14 bases left in between. This CDR3 region has 14 residues. The DNA for the CDR3 is TGTGCCAGCAGCCCCTGGGGGGTTGGTTCACCCCTCCACTTT. It encodes CASSPWGVGSPLHF.

V gene TRBV9 combines with J gene TRBJ2-1; D unclear. Trimming shortened V by 0 bases and J by 2 bases, and 9 bases separated the two germline ends. The CDR3 has 15 residues. Germline assignment: CDR1 SGDLS and CDR2 YYNGEE. The CDR3 spells CASSVGSVTYNEQFF. CDR3 DNA: TGTGCCAGCAGCGTAGGGAGTGTAACCTACAATGAGCAGTTCTTC.

The chain joins TRBV28 to TRBJ1-2, with D possibly TRBD1 on 5 matching bases. The length of the CDR3 is 13 residues. From germline, CDR1 is MDHEN and CDR2 SYDVKM. Between the trimmed V and J ends, which lost 8 bases and 8 bases, there was a span of 18 bases. The CDR3 region is CASEWGEGRGYTF. The CDR3 region has the DNA TGTGCCAGCGAATGGGGGGAGGGTAGAGGCTACACCTTC.

The chain links TRBV15 to TRBJ1-5; the D is unclear. Trimming removed 0 bases at V and 7 bases at J, with 16 bases between. The germline V gene encodes CDR1 LNHNV and CDR2 YYDKDF (reference sequence). This CDR3 region has 16 residues. The CDR3 sequence is CATSRDAGGRRQPQHF. The CDR3 DNA reads as TGTGCCACCAGCAGAGATGCAGGAGGGAGGAGACAGCCCCAGCATTTT. Supplemented by reference TRBV15 and TRBJ1-5, the full variable domain reads DAMVIQNPRYQVTQFGKPVTLSCSQTLNHNVMYWYQQKSSQAPKLLFHYYDKDFNNEADTPDNFQSRRPNTSFCFLDIRSPGLGDTAMYLCATSRDAGGRRQPQHFGDGTRLSIL.

The J gene is TRBJ1-5, the V gene TRBV12-3 or TRBV12-4; D is undetermined. The CDR3 extends over 12 amino acids. V gave up 3 bases and J gave up 6 bases, with 6 bases separating them. The CDR3 region is CASSLAGQPQHF. Here the CDR3 DNA reads TGTGCCAGCAGTTTGGCGGGTCAGCCCCAGCATTTT.

J is TRBJ2-5 and V is TRBV10-3, with TRBD2 matching over 11 bases. Looked up from germline, CDR1 is ENHRY and CDR2 is SYGVKD. The V and J ends lost 0 bases and 1 base, in that order; junction bases with no gene match: 4. The CDR3 totals 17 residues. In nucleotides, the CDR3 is TGTGCCATCAGTGAGTCGACTAGCGGGGCGGCCCAAGAGACCCAGTACTTC. Amino acid sequence: CAISESTSGAAQETQYF.

The V gene is TRBV5-1, the J gene TRBJ2-3; tentative D call: TRBD1 (5 bases). The germline V gene encodes CDR1 SGHRS and CDR2 YFSETQ. The germline V and J ends were trimmed by 0 bases and 2 bases, with 7 bases remaining between them. The length of the CDR3 is 14 residues. CDR3 bases: TGCGCCAGCAGCTTGGAAGGGGTCACAGATACGCAGTATTTT. This gives the protein CASSLEGVTDTQYF.

The rearrangement links TRBV19 to TRBJ1-2, with 7 bases aligning to TRBD1. V dropped 3 bases and J dropped 5; count of bases not matched to a gene: 3. The germline CDR1 and CDR2 sequences are LNHDA and SQIVND (reference sequence). CDR3 length equals 13 residues. As DNA, the CDR3 is TGTGCCAGTAGTATTACAGGGGAGTATGGCTACACCTTC. The encoded protein is CASSITGEYGYTF.

The chain combines TRBV7-9 with TRBJ2-7; tentative D call: TRBD2 (5 bases). The length of the CDR3 is 16 residues. Trimming pared 5 bases from V and 5 bases from J, leaving 22 bases between. Germline lookup yields CDR1 SEHNR and CDR2 FQNEAQ (reference sequence). The CDR3 spells CASSPLGTGGSDEQYF. For the CDR3, the DNA is TGTGCCAGCAGCCCCCTCGGAACTGGAGGATCGGACGAGCAGTACTTC. Based on the CDR3 plus reference TRBV7-9 and TRBJ2-7, the full variable domain is DTGVSQNPRHKITKRGQNVTFRCDPISEHNRLYWYRQTLGQGPEFLTYFQNEAQLEKSRLLSDRFSAERPKGSFSTLEIQRTEQGDSAMYLCASSPLGTGGSDEQYFGPGTRLTVT.